The 20 T cell receptor beta chains given below trace back to one sample, sequenced in a study of CD8 T cells in ankylosing spondylitis. TCRdb analysed the 5' RACE reads with MiXCR anew, one entry per CDR3 protein. Of 130,000 or so distinct CDR3 sequences in the sample, more than 6.5% were seen once. Sequencing used blood, either unsorted or a sorted T cell fraction (not recorded which). Receptors were obtained from a male donor with ankylosing spondylitis or in good health (not recorded which).

V is TRBV21-1 and J is TRBJ2-7; TRBD1, the table's D call, was not compared with the DNA. TRBV21-1 is a listed pseudogene. CDR3 length: 16 residues. The CDR3 reads CASSSRQGQGSHEQYF. As DNA, the CDR3 is TGTGCCAGCAGCTCACGACAGGGACAGGGCAGCCACGAGCAGTACTTC.

The sample holds many counts of this clonotype. V and J are TRBV20-1 and TRBJ2-7; TRBD2 aligns across 12 bases. CDR3 length equals 15 residues. CDR1 DFQATT and CDR2 SNEGSKA come from the germline V gene (reference sequence). V was clipped by 3 bases and J by 3 bases; unmatched bases: 6. In DNA, the CDR3 is TGCAGTGCTAGCGCCCAACTAGCGGGAGGCTACGAGCAGTACTTC. Translating it yields CSASAQLAGGYEQYF.

This clonotype was picked up many times. V usage is TRBV7-2 and J usage is TRBJ2-5, with D uncertain. The V and J ends lost 3 bases and 4 bases respectively, with 3 bases between them. The germline gives CDR1 SGHTA, CDR2 FQGNSA. The CDR3 extends over 11 amino acids. The chain's CDR3 is CASSFVETQYF. The DNA for the CDR3 is TGTGCCAGCAGCTTTGTAGAGACCCAGTACTTC.

This clonotype was picked up many times. The V and J genes are TRBV12-3 or TRBV12-4 and TRBJ2-2; unclear D gene. Trimming took off 3 bases at V and 5 bases at J, with 13 bases between the two ends. The CDR3 consists of 15 residues. CDR3 region: CASSFLPPDTGELFF. The CDR3 coding sequence is TGTGCCAGCAGTTTCTTGCCCCCGGATACCGGGGAGCTGTTTTTT.

This clonotype was seen many times. The chain is built from TRBV2 and TRBJ1-1; 9 nucleotides match TRBD1. The CDR3 consists of 15 residues. The germline V gene has CDR1 SNHLY and CDR2 FYNNEI. Germline trimming cut 5 bases from V and 7 bases from J; bases unmatched to any gene: 11. For the CDR3, the DNA is TGTGCCAGCAGTCCCGGGACAGGGCTTCCCCTTGAAGCTTTCTTT. This codes for CASSPGTGLPLEAFF.

This clonotype was seen repeatedly, ten times or more. The chain employs TRBV20-1 and TRBJ2-5; 7 nucleotides match TRBD2. Germline loops: CDR1 DFQATT, CDR2 SNEGSKA (reference sequence). Germline trimming cut 2 bases from V and 5 bases from J; bases unmatched to any gene: 11. The CDR3 runs to 15 residues. The CDR3, as DNA: TGCAGTGCTAGACCTTTGGGGAGGGGAGACGAGACCCAGTACTTC. It yields the protein CSARPLGRGDETQYF.

This clonotype was observed at least ten times. The chain has TRBV10-3 and TRBJ2-1, with TRBD1 matching 9 bases. CDR1 ENHRY and CDR2 SYGVKD come from the germline V gene. The CDR3 runs to 15 residues. The V segment lost 6 bases and the J segment 8 bases; nucleotides outside the gene matches: 11. DNA of the CDR3: TGTGCCATCAGGGGAACAGGGGGCGCGGATGATGAGCAGTTCTTC. Protein: CAIRGTGGADDEQFF.

Notes on this clonotype: This may stem from a read error, because a much larger clone lies one nucleotide away. V gene TRBV20-1 combines with J gene TRBJ2-7; 10 positions match TRBD2. Germline V lookup: CDR1 DFQATT, CDR2 SNEGSKA (reference sequence). Trimming removed 1 base from V and 7 bases from J; junction bases left unmatched: 7. The CDR3 length is 14 residues. The CDR3 protein is CSARASGRWEEQYF. The DNA for the CDR3 is TGCAGTGCTAGAGCTAGCGGGAGATGGGAAGAGCAGTACTTC.

This clonotype occurred many times. This chain joins TRBV20-1 and TRBJ2-3; 7 bases agree with TRBD2. CDR1 and CDR2 (germline): DFQATT, SNEGSKA (reference sequence). Unmatched junction bases numbered 10, after V lost 0 bases and J lost 4 bases. CDR3 size: 16 residues. CDR3 amino acids: CSAREVGGGPPDTQYF. The CDR3 DNA reads as TGCAGTGCTAGAGAGGTGGGGGGAGGGCCCCCAGATACGCAGTATTTT.

This clonotype was counted at least ten times. V is TRBV10-3 and J is TRBJ1-5; no clear D. V was trimmed by 5 bases and J by 2 bases, leaving 7 bases between them. The CDR3 has 13 amino acids. Germline-derived CDR1 and CDR2 are ENHRY and SYGVKD. The CDR3 sequence: CAISKDGNQPQHF. The CDR3 DNA sequence: TGTGCCATCAGTAAAGACGGCAATCAGCCCCAGCATTTT.

This clonotype was picked up many times. The chain links TRBV20-1 to TRBJ2-2, with 13 bases fitting TRBD2. V shed 6 bases, J shed 4 bases, and the junction held 5 bases outside the gene matches. The CDR3 is 15 residues long. Germline CDR1 and CDR2: DFQATT and SNEGSKA (reference sequence). CDR3 DNA sequence: TGCAGTGCGAGGACTAGCGGGGGATCCACCGGGGAGCTGTTTTTT. As protein: CSARTSGGSTGELFF.

This clonotype showed up many times. This chain uses TRBV7-2 with TRBJ2-7; the match to TRBD2 covers 11 bases. Germline-derived CDR1 and CDR2 are SGHTA and FQGNSA. Germline trimming cut 1 base from V and 4 bases from J; bases unmatched to any gene: 9. This CDR3 spans 17 amino acids. CDR3 bases: TGTGCCAGCAGCTTAGGGATGACTAGCGGGAATTCATACGAGCAGTACTTC. Encoded protein: CASSLGMTSGNSYEQYF.

This clonotype was picked up many times. V usage is TRBV28 and J usage is TRBJ1-5; D is unclear. CDR1 is MDHEN and CDR2 is SYDVKM in the germline V gene. Trimming cost V 6 bases and J 4 bases, with 13 bases left between them. The CDR3 contains 14 residues. The CDR3 region is CASRIPAGNQPQHF. For the CDR3, the DNA is TGTGCCAGCAGGATACCCGCGGGGAATCAGCCCCAGCATTTT. The full variable domain, in which reference TRBV28 and TRBJ1-5 provide the parts outside the CDR3, is DVKVTQSSRYLVKRTGEKVFLECVQDMDHENMFWYRQDPGLGLRLIYFSYDVKMKEKGDIPEGYSVSREKKERFSLILESASTNQTSMYLCASRIPAGNQPQHFGDGTRLSIL.

The genes are TRBV21-1 and TRBJ2-1. TRBV21-1 is a pseudogene locus. CDR3 length equals 8 residues. The CDR3 DNA is TGTGCCAGCGTTGAGCAGTTCTTC. It is translated as CASVEQFF.

At least ten counts were recorded for this clonotype. The chain is built from TRBV5-5 and TRBJ2-5; D is perhaps TRBD2 (5 bases). The CDR3 consists of 14 residues. V dropped 1 base and J dropped 3 bases, with 10 bases sitting between them. The germline CDR1 and CDR2 sequences are SGHKS and YYEKEE (reference sequence). CDR3: CASSLWVGEETQYF. The CDR3 coding sequence is TGTGCCAGCAGCTTGTGGGTCGGGGAAGAGACCCAGTACTTC. The complete variable domain, with remaining parts taken from reference TRBV5-5 and TRBJ2-5, reads DAGVTQSPTHLIKTRGQQVTLRCSPISGHKSVSWYQQVLGQGPQFIFQYYEKEERGRGNFPDRFSARQFPNYSSELNVNALLLGDSALYLCASSLWVGEETQYFGPGTRLLVL.

This clonotype was observed many times. The chain joins TRBV28 to TRBJ1-1, with D tentatively TRBD1 (5 bases). From germline, CDR1 is MDHEN and CDR2 SYDVKM. The CDR3 runs to 12 residues. V lost 7 bases to trimming and J lost 2 bases, with 8 bases between them. The CDR3 reads CASTDTNTEAFF. As DNA, the CDR3 is TGTGCCAGCACGGACACTAACACTGAAGCTTTCTTT.

This clonotype was seen many times. Here the CDR3 reads CASSDRGAGEETQYF. The DNA for the CDR3 is TGTGCCAGCAGTGATCGAGGGGCAGGGGAAGAGACCCAGTACTTC. This chain uses TRBV25-1 with TRBJ2-5, with a weak D call TRBD1 (6 bases). This CDR3 is built from 15 residues. Germline CDR1 and CDR2: MGHDK and SYGVNS. V lost 3 bases and J lost 3, with 14 bases in between.

This clonotype was counted at least ten times. The chain uses TRBV5-1 and TRBJ1-1, with 10 bases that match TRBD1. V lost 4 bases to trimming and J lost 8 bases; unmatched junction nucleotides: 8. CDR3 size: 14 residues. CDR1 and CDR2 (germline): SGHRS, YFSETQ. Written as DNA, the CDR3 is TGCGCCAGCAGCCCCCGGGACAGGGGCGGGGAAGCTTTCTTT. It yields the protein CASSPRDRGGEAFF.

This clonotype was recorded many times. The rearrangement joins TRBV20-1 to TRBJ2-5; 7 positions agree with TRBD1. The J segment lost 5 bases and the V segment lost 3 bases, leaving 6 bases of the junction unmatched. The CDR3 contains 13 residues. CDR1 is DFQATT and CDR2 is SNEGSKA in the germline V gene (reference sequence). CDR3: CSASTGAHETQYF. CDR3 nucleotides: TGCAGTGCTAGTACAGGGGCTCATGAGACCCAGTACTTC.

V and J are TRBV9 and TRBJ2-5; 9 bases fit TRBD1. Germline V gives CDR1 SGDLS, CDR2 YYNGEE. CDR3 length: 18 amino acids. J gave up 5 bases and V 0 bases, and 14 bases lay outside the gene matches. CDR3 amino acids: CASSVASGQGSGGETQYF. CDR3 DNA sequence: TGTGCCAGCAGCGTAGCATCCGGACAGGGGAGTGGGGGCGAGACCCAGTACTTC.